The clone carrying this T cell receptor (beta chain) was observed a handful of times. With V trimmed by 4 bases and J by 11 bases, 9 bases remained unmatched. The germline V gene has CDR1 MNHEY and CDR2 SMNVEV (reference sequence). CDR3 length equals 15 residues. The data were obtained in a study of T-cell reconstitution after alpha-beta-depleted transplantation in children. A TCRbeta library incorporating unique molecular identifiers was prepared. One entry per CDR3 protein results from TCRdb running MiXCR on the PCR reads. Of just under 550,000 distinct CDR3 sequences in the sample, about 18% were seen once.

Sample: PBMCs from the stem cell graft donor, taken from the stem cell graft. This TCR was recovered from a human donor who donated a stem cell graft to a child with acute lymphoblastic leukemia. The V and J genes are TRBV27 and TRBJ1-6; 9 bases line up with TRBD1. The CDR3 coding sequence is TGTGCCAGCAGTTGGACCGGGACAGGGCGGACACCCCTCCACTTT. Protein product: CASSWTGTGRTPLHF.